This T cell receptor beta chain was identified during a study of cytomegalovirus exposure and HLA in healthy donors. Study results and limitations: Cytomegalovirus association was assigned to some 160 TCR beta chains.

The data were produced by immunoSEQ multiplex PCR, yet TCRdb's version contains in-frame clones alone and is incomplete. The table has 150,000 to 200,000 clones, about 90% seen once. V was clipped by 7 bases and J by 1 base, with 10 bases between them. The germline gives CDR1 SGHTA, CDR2 FQGNSA. This CDR3 region has 13 residues. A word on this clone: Its target is unknown.

Specimen: PBMCs. This chain uses TRBV7-2 with TRBJ1-1; D may be TRBD1 (6 bases). The TCR comes from a woman between 18 and 29 years old in good health and CMV-seropositive. This CDR3 reads CASTTGANTEAFF. CDR3 DNA: TGTGCCAGCACGACAGGAGCGAACACTGAAGCTTTCTTT.